This T cell receptor (beta chain) was sequenced in a study of blood T cell repertoires in COVID-19. TCRdb's table, derived via immunoSEQ multiplex PCR, lists solely in-frame clones and lacks some. Here the sample spans under 200,000 clones, roughly nine tenths being singletons. The CDR3 runs to 16 residues. V shed 6 bases, J shed 8 bases, and the junction held 17 bases outside the gene matches. Sample: peripheral blood. This chain links TRBV6-7 with TRBJ1-2, with 8 positions matching TRBD1. TRBV6-7 is an ORF, with its function uncertain. The TCR originated in a man between 60 and 75 years old with active or convalescent COVID-19. The CDR3 DNA reads as TGTGCCAGCAGGATCGGTGGGTCAGGGGGCGCAGGAGGCTACACCTTC. It codes for CASRIGGSGGAGGYTF.